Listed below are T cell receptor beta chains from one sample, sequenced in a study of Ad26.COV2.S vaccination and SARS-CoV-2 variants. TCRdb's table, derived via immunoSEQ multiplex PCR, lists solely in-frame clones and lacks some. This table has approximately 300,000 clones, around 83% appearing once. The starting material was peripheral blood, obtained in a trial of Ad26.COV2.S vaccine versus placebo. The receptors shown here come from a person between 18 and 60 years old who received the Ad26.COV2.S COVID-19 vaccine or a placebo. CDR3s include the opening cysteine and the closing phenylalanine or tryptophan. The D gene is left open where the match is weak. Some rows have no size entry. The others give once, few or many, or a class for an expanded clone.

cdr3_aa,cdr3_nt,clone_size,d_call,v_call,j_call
CASSRSGAGGYTF,TGTGCCAGCAGTCGGTCAGGGGCAGGTGGCTACACCTTC,-,-,TRBV25-1,TRBJ1-2
CASSLEGGYGYTF,TGTGCCAGCAGCTTAGAAGGGGGCTATGGCTACACCTTC,-,-,TRBV13,TRBJ1-2
CASRQGQFMNTEAFF,TGTGCCAGCAGACAAGGACAGTTCATGAACACTGAAGCTTTCTTT,-,-,TRBV7-2,TRBJ1-1
CASSYSKSGISYGYTF,TGTGCCAGCAGTTACTCCAAATCTGGAATTTCCTATGGCTACACCTTC,-,-,TRBV6-2/TRBV6-3,TRBJ1-2
CASSLPGQNNYGYTF,TGTGCCAGCAGTTTACCGGGACAGAATAACTATGGCTACACCTTC,-,TRBD1,TRBV9,TRBJ1-2
CASSVSTGMYEQYF,TGTGCCAGCAGCGTATCTACTGGTATGTACGAGCAGTACTTC,-,-,TRBV9,TRBJ2-7
CASSEAPHLYNNYGYTF,TGTGCCAGCAGCGAGGCCCCACACTTGTACAATAACTATGGCTACACCTTC,-,-,TRBV11-2,TRBJ1-2
CASSVEGASNTGELFF,TGTGCCAGCAGCGTTGAAGGGGCCTCGAACACCGGGGAGCTGTTTTTT,once,-,TRBV9,TRBJ2-2
CASSQSSAGPAGELFF,TGTGCCAGCAGCCAAAGTTCAGCGGGGCCCGCCGGGGAGCTGTTTTTT,-,TRBD2,TRBV3-1/TRBV3-2,TRBJ2-2
CASSQDPTSTDTQYF,TGTGCCAGCTCACAAGATCCTACTAGCACAGATACGCAGTATTTT,-,-,TRBV18,TRBJ2-3
CSAEQRDEQYF,TGCAGTGCGGAGCAGCGGGACGAGCAGTACTTC,once,-,TRBV20-1,TRBJ2-7
CASSQTGVNTEAFF,TGTGCCAGCAGCCAGACAGGGGTAAACACTGAAGCTTTCTTT,-,TRBD1,TRBV7-2,TRBJ1-1
CAWSVGLNTEAFF,TGTGCCTGGAGTGTAGGGTTGAACACTGAAGCTTTCTTT,once,-,TRBV30,TRBJ1-1
CASSQVGGNIQYF,TGTGCCAGCAGCCAAGTGGGGGGCAACATTCAGTACTTC,once,-,TRBV3-1/TRBV3-2,TRBJ2-4
CASSPGTGYGYTF,TGTGCCAGCAGTCCCGGGACAGGCTATGGCTACACCTTC,few,TRBD1,TRBV12-3/TRBV12-4,TRBJ1-2
CASSVNTEAFF,TGTGCCAGCAGCGTGAACACTGAAGCTTTCTTT,-,-,TRBV5-6,TRBJ1-1
CASSPRVPGLGSYEQYF,TGTGCCAGCTCCCCACGGGTCCCGGGACTAGGTTCCTACGAGCAGTACTTC,-,TRBD2,TRBV2,TRBJ2-7
CASSLDRATGELFF,TGTGCCAGCAGCTTAGACAGGGCGACCGGGGAGCTGTTTTTT,-,-,TRBV7-9,TRBJ2-2
CASSYGGNTEAFF,TGTGCCAGCAGTTACGGAGGAAACACTGAAGCTTTCTTT,-,-,TRBV6-2/TRBV6-3,TRBJ1-1
CAIEAGDSNYGYTF,TGTGCCATCGAGGCCGGGGACTCTAACTATGGCTACACCTTC,once,-,TRBV10-3,TRBJ1-2
CATSDLQIGTTSTDTQYF,TGTGCCACCAGTGATTTGCAAATCGGGACAACTAGCACAGATACGCAGTATTTT,-,-,TRBV24-1,TRBJ2-3
CASSSLAGQTQYF,TGCGCCAGCAGCTCCTTAGCGGGGCAGACCCAGTACTTC,-,TRBD2,TRBV5-1,TRBJ2-5
CASSLAGRPNYGYTF,TGCGCCAGCAGCTTGGCCGGGCGACCTAACTATGGCTACACCTTC,-,-,TRBV5-1,TRBJ1-2
CASSSPPGHPMSEAFF,TGTGCCAGCAGCTCCCCCCCGGGACACCCGATGTCTGAAGCTTTCTTT,-,-,TRBV13,TRBJ1-1
CASSLVAQGKSVNEQFF,TGCGCCAGCAGCTTGGTTGCGCAGGGGAAGTCGGTGAATGAGCAGTTCTTC,-,-,TRBV5-1,TRBJ2-1
CASSATGNSYEQYF,TGTGCCAGCAGCGCCACAGGGAACTCCTACGAGCAGTACTTC,once,-,TRBV9,TRBJ2-7
CASDPGTVPKGPQHF,TGTGCCAGCGACCCCGGCACGGTTCCTAAGGGGCCCCAGCATTTT,-,-,TRBV6-8,TRBJ1-5
CASSLTRGPNNSPLHF,TGTGCCAGCAGCCTGACAAGGGGTCCGAATAATTCACCCCTCCACTTT,-,-,TRBV7-2,TRBJ1-6
CASSLAPQPDTQYF,TGTGCCAGCAGCTTAGCCCCACAGCCAGATACGCAGTATTTT,-,-,TRBV7-2,TRBJ2-3